The source of this TCR beta chain is a study of cytomegalovirus exposure and HLA in healthy donors. Study context: An analysis done earlier identified fewer than 140 million unique TCR beta sequences from about 179 million T cells.

Germline assignment: CDR1 MNHEY and CDR2 SVGAGI. The CDR3 spans 13 residues. As regards this clone: Relative to the germline gene, one junction end is altered; a read error may explain this.

PCR was performed using 60 Vbeta and 13 Jbeta primers. Only in-frame clones appear in the TCRdb table, and some are missing; sequencing was by immunoSEQ multiplex PCR. The sample lists about 160,000 clones; 82% were seen once. This clonotype was obtained from a girl aged 2-10 years in good health and CMV-seropositive. Sequenced sample: PBMCs. The V and J genes are TRBV6-5 and TRBJ2-5, with D maybe TRBD2 (5 bases). The CDR3 sequence is CASSTDGGPTRYF. In DNA, the CDR3 is TGTGCCAGCAGTACCGACGGAGGACCCACCCGGTACTTC.